The sequence of this TCR beta chain was determined in a study of cytomegalovirus exposure and HLA in healthy donors. The study's findings and limits: Exclusion applied to some V segments, including TRBV6-2 and TRBV6-3, as they were indistinguishable. Cytomegalovirus association was listed for around 180 TCR beta chains.

CDR1 and CDR2 (germline): MNHEY, SVGAGI. The CDR3 spans 14 residues. Trimming removed 6 bases from V and 0 bases from J, with 11 bases in between. With 60 Vbeta and 13 Jbeta primers, the PCR was carried out. The data were produced by immunoSEQ multiplex PCR, yet TCRdb's version contains in-frame clones alone and is incomplete. The sample carries 90,000 to 140,000 clones, over 70% recorded once. This clone was seen once. What it recognizes is unknown. The TCR was taken from a woman aged 40 to 55 in good health and CMV-seropositive. This chain links TRBV6-5 with TRBJ2-5; D is possibly TRBD1 (6 bases). The specimen sequenced was PBMCs. The CDR3 is CASRLDRYQETQYF. In nucleotides, the CDR3 is TGTGCCAGCAGACTCGACAGGTACCAAGAGACCCAGTACTTC.